The T cell receptor (beta chain) under discussion was sequenced for a study of blood T cell repertoires in COVID-19. Study summary: Some COVID-19 samples were acute and others convalescent; all came from the United States, Italy and Spain. The cDNA or gDNA used as material had been derived from T cells, B-cell-depleted T cells, or PBMCs.

Germline values: CDR1 MNHEY, CDR2 SVGAGI. This CDR3 spans 13 amino acids. The V gene end was trimmed by 5 bases and the J gene end by 14 bases; junction bases not matched to a gene: 9. TCRdb's copy holds only in-frame clones and misses some; the assay was immunoSEQ multiplex PCR. The table includes approximately 82,000 clones, 75% to 90% detected once. This TCR was sampled from a human donor in a cohort sampled during active COVID-19. The sample comprised peripheral blood. The J gene is TRBJ1-6, the V gene TRBV6-5; TRBD1 aligns across 7 bases. CDR3 sequence reads: CASSPRPQGALHF. In DNA, the CDR3 is TGTGCCAGCAGTCCCCGGCCCCAGGGGGCCCTCCACTTT.